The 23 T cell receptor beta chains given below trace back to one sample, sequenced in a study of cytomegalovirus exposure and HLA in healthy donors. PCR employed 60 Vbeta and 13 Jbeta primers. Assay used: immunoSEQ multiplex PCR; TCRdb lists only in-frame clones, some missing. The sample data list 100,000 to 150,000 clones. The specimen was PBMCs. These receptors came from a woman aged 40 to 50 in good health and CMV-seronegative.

The CDR3 loop reads CASSFSGQGATEAFF. For the CDR3, the DNA is TGTGCCAGCAGCTTTTCGGGACAGGGGGCTACTGAAGCTTTCTTT. This chain joins TRBV7-9 and TRBJ1-1, with 12 nucleotides matching TRBD1. V shed 3 bases and J 5 bases; nucleotides not matched to a gene: 4. There are 15 residues in the CDR3. The germline CDR1 and CDR2 sequences are SEHNR and FQNEAQ (reference sequence).

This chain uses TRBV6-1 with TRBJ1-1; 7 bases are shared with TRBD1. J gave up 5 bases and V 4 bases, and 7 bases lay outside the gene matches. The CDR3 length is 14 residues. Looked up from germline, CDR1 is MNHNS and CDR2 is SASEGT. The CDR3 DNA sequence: TGTGCCAGCAGTGTAAGGGGGCTGGATACTGAAGCTTTCTTT. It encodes CASSVRGLDTEAFF.

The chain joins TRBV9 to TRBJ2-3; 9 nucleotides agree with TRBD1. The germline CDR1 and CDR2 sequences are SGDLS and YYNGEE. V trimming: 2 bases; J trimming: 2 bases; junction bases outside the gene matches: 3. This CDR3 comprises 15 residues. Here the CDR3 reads CASSVRTGDTDTQYF. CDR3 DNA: TGTGCCAGCAGCGTTAGGACAGGGGACACAGATACGCAGTATTTT.

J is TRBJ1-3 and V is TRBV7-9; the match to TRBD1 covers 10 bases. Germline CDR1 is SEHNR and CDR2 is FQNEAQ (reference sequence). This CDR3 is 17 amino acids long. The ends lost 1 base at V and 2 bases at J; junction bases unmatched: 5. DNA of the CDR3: TGTGCCAGCAGCTTAGGGCGACAGGGGGCTGCTGGAAACACCATATATTTT. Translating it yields CASSLGRQGAAGNTIYF.

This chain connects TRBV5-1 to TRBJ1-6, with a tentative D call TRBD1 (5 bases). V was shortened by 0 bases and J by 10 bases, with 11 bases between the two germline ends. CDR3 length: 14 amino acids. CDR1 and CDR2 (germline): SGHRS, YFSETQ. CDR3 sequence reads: CASSLGREESPLHF. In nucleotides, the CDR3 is TGCGCCAGCAGCTTGGGCAGGGAAGAATCACCCCTCCACTTT.

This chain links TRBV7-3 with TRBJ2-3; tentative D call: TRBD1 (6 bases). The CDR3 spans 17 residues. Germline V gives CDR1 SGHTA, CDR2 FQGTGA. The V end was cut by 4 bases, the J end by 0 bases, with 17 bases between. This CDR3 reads CASSSVATGLSTDTQYF. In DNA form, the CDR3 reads TGTGCCAGCAGCTCGGTCGCGACAGGCCTTAGCACAGATACGCAGTATTTT.

The CDR3 region is CASSLSGSGNYGYTF. In DNA form, the CDR3 reads TGCGCCAGCAGCTTAAGCGGTAGCGGAAACTATGGCTACACCTTC. The rearrangement uses TRBV5-1 and TRBJ1-2; D gene uncertain. V was pared by 2 bases and J by 2 bases, with 13 bases between. From germline, CDR1 is SGHRS and CDR2 YFSETQ. CDR3 size: 15 residues.

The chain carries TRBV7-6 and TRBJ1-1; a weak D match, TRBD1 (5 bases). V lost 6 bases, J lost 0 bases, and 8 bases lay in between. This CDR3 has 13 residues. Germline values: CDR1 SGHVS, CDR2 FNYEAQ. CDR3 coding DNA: TGTGCCAGCAGGCGGGACCTGAACACTGAAGCTTTCTTT. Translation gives CASRRDLNTEAFF.

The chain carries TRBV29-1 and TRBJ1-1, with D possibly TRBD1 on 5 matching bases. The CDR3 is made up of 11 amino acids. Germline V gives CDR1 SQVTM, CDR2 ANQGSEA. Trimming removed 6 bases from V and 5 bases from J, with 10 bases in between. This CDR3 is CSVWGGTEAFF. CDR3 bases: TGCAGCGTGTGGGGGGGTACTGAAGCTTTCTTT.

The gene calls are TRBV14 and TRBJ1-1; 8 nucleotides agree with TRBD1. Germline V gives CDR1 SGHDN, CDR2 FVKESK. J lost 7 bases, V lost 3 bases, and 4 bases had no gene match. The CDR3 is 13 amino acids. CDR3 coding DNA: TGTGCCAGCAGCCACATGACAGGGGTTGAAGCTTTCTTT. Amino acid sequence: CASSHMTGVEAFF.

The CDR3 nucleotides read TGTGCCAGTAAAACGGGGGCAACTAATGAAAAACTGTTTTTT. Residues: CASKTGATNEKLFF. This chain joins TRBV19 and TRBJ1-4; TRBD1 is a possible D gene (5 bases). Trimming took off 7 bases at V and 0 bases at J, with 9 bases between the two ends. Germline CDR1 and CDR2: LNHDA and SQIVND (reference sequence). This CDR3 contains 14 residues.

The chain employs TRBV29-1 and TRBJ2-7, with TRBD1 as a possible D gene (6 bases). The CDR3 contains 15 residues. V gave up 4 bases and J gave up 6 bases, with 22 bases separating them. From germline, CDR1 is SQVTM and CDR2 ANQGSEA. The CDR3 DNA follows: TGCAGCGTTGCAGAGGTACAGGGAGTCGGTTCCGAGCAGTACTTC. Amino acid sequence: CSVAEVQGVGSEQYF.

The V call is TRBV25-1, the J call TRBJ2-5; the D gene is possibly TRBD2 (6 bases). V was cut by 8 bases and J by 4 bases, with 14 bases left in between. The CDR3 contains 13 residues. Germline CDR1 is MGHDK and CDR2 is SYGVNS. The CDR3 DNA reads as TGTGCCAGCTCTCGGACTAAGCCAGAGACCCAGTACTTC. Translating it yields CASSRTKPETQYF.

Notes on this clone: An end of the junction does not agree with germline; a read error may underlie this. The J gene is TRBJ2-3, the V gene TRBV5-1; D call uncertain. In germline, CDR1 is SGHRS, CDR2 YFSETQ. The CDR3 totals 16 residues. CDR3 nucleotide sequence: TGCGCCAGCAGTTTGGGCGCCACAGCACTTTCAGATACGCAGTATTTT. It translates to CASSLGATALSDTQYF.

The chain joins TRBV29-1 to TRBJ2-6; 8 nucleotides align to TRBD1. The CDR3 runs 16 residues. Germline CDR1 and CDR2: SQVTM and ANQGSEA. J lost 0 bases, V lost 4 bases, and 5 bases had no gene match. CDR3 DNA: TGCAGCGTTGTGGACAGGGCCTCCTCTGGGGCCAACGTCCTGACTTTC. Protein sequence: CSVVDRASSGANVLTF.

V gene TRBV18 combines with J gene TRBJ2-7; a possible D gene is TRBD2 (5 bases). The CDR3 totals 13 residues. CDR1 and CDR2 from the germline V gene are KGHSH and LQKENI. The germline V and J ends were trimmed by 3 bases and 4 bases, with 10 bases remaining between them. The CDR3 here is CASSPPAGYEQYF. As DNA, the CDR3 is TGTGCCAGCTCACCCCCGGCGGGTTACGAGCAGTACTTC.

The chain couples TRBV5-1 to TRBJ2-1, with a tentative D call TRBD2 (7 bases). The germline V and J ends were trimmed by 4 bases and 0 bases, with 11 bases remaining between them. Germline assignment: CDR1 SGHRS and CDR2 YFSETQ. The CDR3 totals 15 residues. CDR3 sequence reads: CASSLGGLSYNEQFF. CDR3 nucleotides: TGCGCCAGCAGCCTCGGGGGGCTCTCCTACAATGAGCAGTTCTTC. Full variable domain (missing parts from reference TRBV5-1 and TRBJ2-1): KAGVTQTPRYLIKTRGQQVTLSCSPISGHRSVSWYQQTPGQGLQFLFEYFSETQRNKGNFPGRFSGRQFSNSRSEMNVSTLELGDSALYLCASSLGGLSYNEQFFGPGTRLTVL.

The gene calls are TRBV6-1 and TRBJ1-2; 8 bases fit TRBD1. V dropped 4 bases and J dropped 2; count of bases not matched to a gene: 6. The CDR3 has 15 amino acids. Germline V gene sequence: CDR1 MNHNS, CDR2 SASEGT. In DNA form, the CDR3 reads TGTGCCAGCAGTGGGTTTGGACAGGGAAACTATGGCTACACCTTC. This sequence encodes CASSGFGQGNYGYTF.

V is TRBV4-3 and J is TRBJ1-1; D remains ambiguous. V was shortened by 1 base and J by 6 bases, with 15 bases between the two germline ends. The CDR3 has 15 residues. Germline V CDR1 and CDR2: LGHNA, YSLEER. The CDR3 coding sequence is TGCGCCAGCAGCCAAGCCTCCTTCCCTACGGCTGAAGCTTTCTTT. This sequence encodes CASSQASFPTAEAFF.

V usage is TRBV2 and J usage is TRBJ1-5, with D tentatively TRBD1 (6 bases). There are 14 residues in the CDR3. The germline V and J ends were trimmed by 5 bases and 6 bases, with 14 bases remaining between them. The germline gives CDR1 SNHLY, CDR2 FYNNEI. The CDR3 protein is CASSSGADAQPQHF. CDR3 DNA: TGTGCCAGCAGTTCAGGGGCAGACGCTCAGCCCCAGCATTTT.

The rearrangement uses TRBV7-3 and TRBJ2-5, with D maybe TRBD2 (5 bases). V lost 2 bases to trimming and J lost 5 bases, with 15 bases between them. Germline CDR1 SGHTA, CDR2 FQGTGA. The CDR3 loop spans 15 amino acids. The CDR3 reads CASSLLASRRETQYF. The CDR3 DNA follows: TGTGCCAGCAGCTTATTAGCGTCCCGACGTGAGACCCAGTACTTC.

CDR3: CASSAGLAIPTDTQYF. In DNA, the CDR3 is TGTGCCAGCAGCGCGGGACTAGCGATCCCCACAGATACGCAGTATTTT. This chain uses TRBV7-9 with TRBJ2-3; 10 bases are shared with TRBD2. V dropped 5 bases and J dropped 2; count of bases not matched to a gene: 7. The CDR3 has 16 residues. Germline V gene sequence: CDR1 SEHNR, CDR2 FQNEAQ (reference sequence).

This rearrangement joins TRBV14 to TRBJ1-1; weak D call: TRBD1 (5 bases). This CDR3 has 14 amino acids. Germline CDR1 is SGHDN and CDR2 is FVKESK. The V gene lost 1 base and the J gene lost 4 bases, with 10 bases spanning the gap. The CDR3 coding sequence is TGTGCCAGCAGCCAAGGGGGGAGGGGCACTGAAGCTTTCTTT. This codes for CASSQGGRGTEAFF.